This T cell receptor (beta chain) was profiled in a study of blood T cell repertoires in COVID-19. Deletions cut 2 bases from V and 10 bases from J, with 15 bases between. CDR3 length: 13 residues. Germline V gene data show CDR1 as SGHTA and CDR2 as FQGNSA. Measured with immunoSEQ multiplex PCR; TCRdb has only the in-frame clones, and not every one. The sample includes about 380,000 clones, approximately 90% of them seen just once. The source is a woman between 18 and 30 years old who had recovered from COVID-19. The specimen was PBMCs or T cells enriched from blood (not recorded which). The rearrangement uses TRBV7-2 and TRBJ2-7; D is unresolved. Here the CDR3 DNA reads TGTGCCAGCAGCTTAACCGCGGAGTTTCTCCAGTACTTC. Translated: CASSLTAEFLQYF.